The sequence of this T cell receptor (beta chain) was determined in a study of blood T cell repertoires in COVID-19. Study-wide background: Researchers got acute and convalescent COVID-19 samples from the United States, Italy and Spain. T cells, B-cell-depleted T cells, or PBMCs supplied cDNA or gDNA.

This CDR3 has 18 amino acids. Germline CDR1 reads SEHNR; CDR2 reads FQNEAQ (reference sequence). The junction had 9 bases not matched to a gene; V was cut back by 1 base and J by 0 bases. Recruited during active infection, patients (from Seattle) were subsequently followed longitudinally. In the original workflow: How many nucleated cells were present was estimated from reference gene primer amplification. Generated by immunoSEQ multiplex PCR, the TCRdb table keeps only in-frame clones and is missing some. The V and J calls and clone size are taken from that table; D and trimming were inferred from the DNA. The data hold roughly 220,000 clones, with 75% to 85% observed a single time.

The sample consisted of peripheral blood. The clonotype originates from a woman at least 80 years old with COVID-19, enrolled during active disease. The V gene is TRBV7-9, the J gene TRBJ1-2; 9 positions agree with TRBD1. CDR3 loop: CASSLVRTGAMSNYGYTF. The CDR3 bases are TGTGCCAGCAGCTTAGTACGGACAGGGGCGATGTCTAACTATGGCTACACCTTC.